This T cell receptor (beta chain) was documented in a study of tumor-infiltrating lymphocytes in localized non-small cell lung cancer. Overall study context: Several tumor histologies, both smoking statuses, and some post-neoadjuvant chemotherapy samples were included.

Comments on this clone: The antigen remains undetermined.

Measured with immunoSEQ multiplex PCR; TCRdb has only the in-frame clones, and not every one. Found here are about 14,000 clones, more than 60% of them singletons; the top ten hold 4.1%. General observations from the study: Not all patients were TCR sequenced, owing to tissue quantity. Different pieces of the same tissue went to different assays, confounding technical variation with intratumor heterogeneity. IM1 and IM2 tumors showed no difference in T-cell fraction.

CDR3 length: 14 amino acids. Germline trimming cut 1 base from V and 4 bases from J; bases unmatched to any gene: 4. From germline, CDR1 is SGHAT and CDR2 FQNNGV. The chain is built from TRBV11-2 and TRBJ2-7; 7 bases line up with TRBD2. The TCR originated in a human donor with non-small cell lung cancer. Sample: lung tumor tissue. The CDR3 region has the DNA TGTGCCAGCAGCTTAGCCAGGGAGGGATACGAGCAGTACTTC. Its protein product is CASSLAREGYEQYF.